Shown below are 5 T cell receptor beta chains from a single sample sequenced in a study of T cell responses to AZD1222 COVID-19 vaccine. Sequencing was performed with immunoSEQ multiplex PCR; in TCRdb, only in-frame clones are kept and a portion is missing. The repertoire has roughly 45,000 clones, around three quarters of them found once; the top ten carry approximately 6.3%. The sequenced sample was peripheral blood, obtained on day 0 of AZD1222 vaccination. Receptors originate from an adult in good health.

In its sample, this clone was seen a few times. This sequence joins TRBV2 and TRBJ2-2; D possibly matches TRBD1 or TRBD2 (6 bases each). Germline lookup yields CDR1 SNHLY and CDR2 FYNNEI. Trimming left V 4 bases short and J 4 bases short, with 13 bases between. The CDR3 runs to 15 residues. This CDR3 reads CASSARTAGTGELFF. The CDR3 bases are TGTGCCAGCAGTGCAAGGACAGCGGGCACCGGGGAGCTGTTTTTT. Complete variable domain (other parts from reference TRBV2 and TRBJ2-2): EPEVTQTPSHQVTQMGQEVILRCVPISNHLYFYWYRQILGQKVEFLVSFYNNEISEKSEIFDDQFSVERPDGSNFTLKIRSTKLEDSAMYFCASSARTAGTGELFFGEGSRLTVL.

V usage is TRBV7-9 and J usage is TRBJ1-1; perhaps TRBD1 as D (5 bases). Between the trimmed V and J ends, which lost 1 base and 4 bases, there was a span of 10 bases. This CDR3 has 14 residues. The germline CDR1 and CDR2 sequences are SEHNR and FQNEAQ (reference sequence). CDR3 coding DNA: TGTGCCAGCAGCTTAGACGGGGGTGGCACTGAAGCTTTCTTT. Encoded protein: CASSLDGGGTEAFF.

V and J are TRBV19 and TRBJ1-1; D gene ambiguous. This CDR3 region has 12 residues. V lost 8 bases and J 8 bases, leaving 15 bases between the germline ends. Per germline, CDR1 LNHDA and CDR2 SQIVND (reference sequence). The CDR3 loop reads CASGLGTPEAFF. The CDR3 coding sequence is TGTGCCAGTGGCCTGGGCACCCCGGAAGCTTTCTTT.

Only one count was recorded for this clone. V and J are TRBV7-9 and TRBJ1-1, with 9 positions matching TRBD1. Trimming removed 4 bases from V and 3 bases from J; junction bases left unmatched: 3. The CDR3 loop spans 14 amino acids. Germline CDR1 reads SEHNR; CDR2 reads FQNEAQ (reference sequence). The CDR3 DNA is TGTGCCAGCAGCTCGGGACAGGGCCACACTGAAGCTTTCTTT. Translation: CASSSGQGHTEAFF.

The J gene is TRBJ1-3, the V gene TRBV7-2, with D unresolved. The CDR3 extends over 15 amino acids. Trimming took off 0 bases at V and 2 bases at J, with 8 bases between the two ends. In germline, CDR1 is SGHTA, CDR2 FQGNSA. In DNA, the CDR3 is TGTGCCAGCAGCTTAGCATGGGGTGCTGGAAACACCATATATTTT. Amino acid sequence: CASSLAWGAGNTIYF.